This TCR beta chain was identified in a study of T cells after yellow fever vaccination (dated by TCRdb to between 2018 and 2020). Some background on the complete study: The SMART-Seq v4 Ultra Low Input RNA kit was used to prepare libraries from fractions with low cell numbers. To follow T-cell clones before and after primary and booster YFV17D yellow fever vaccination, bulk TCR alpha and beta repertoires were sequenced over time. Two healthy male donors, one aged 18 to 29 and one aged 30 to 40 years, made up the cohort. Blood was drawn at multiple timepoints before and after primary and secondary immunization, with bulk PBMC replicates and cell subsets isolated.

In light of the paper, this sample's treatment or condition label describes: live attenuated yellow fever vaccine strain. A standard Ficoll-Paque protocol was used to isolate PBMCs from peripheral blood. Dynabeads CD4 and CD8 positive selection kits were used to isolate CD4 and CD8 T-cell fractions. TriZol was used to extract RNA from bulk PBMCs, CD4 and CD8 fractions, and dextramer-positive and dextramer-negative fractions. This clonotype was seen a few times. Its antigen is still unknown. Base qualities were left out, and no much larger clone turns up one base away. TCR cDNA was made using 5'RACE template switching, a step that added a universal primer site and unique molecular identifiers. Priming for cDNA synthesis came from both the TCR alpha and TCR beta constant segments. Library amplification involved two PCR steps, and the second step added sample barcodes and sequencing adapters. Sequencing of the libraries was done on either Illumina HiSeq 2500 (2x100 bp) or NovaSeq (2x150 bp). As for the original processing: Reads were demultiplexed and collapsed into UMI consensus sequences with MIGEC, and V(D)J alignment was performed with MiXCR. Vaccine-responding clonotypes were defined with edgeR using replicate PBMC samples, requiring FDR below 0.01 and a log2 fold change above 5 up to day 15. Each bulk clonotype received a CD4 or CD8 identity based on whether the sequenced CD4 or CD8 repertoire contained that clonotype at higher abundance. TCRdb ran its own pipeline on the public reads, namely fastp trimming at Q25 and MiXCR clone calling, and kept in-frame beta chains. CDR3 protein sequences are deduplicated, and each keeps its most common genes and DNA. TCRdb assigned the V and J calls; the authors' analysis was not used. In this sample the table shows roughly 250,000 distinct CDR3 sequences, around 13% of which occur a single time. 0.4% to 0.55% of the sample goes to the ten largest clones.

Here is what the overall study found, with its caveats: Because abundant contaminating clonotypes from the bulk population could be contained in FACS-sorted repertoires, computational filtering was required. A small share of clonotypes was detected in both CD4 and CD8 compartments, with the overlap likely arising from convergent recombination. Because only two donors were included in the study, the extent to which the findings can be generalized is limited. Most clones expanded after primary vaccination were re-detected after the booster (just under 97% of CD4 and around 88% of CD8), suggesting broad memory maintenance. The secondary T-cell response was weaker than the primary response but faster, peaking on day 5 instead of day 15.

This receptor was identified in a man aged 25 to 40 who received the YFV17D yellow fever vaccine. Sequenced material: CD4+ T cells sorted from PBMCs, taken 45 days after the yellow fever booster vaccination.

The bases are TGTGCCAGCAGCGGGGACGCCCGGTCCTACGAGCAGTACTTC. It is translated as CASSGDARSYEQYF. The chain links TRBV7-2 with TRBJ2-7; the D call could be TRBD1 or TRBD2, with each sharing 5 bases. V is reduced by 5 bases and J by 1 base, leaving a spacing of 12 bases between them. The germline V gene provides CDR1 SGHTA and CDR2 FQGNSA. Reading from cysteine to phenylalanine, the CDR3 counts 14 amino acids. Only the CDR3 DNA is retained, 42 bases long and in frame from the first base. With the portions outside the CDR3 filled from the reference TRBV7-2 and TRBJ2-7 genes, the complete variable region becomes GAGVSQSPSNKVTEKGKDVELRCDPISGHTALYWYRQSLGQGLEFLIYFQGNSAPDKSGLPSDRFSAERTGGSVSTLTIQRTQQEDSAVYLCASSGDARSYEQYFGPGTRLTVT.